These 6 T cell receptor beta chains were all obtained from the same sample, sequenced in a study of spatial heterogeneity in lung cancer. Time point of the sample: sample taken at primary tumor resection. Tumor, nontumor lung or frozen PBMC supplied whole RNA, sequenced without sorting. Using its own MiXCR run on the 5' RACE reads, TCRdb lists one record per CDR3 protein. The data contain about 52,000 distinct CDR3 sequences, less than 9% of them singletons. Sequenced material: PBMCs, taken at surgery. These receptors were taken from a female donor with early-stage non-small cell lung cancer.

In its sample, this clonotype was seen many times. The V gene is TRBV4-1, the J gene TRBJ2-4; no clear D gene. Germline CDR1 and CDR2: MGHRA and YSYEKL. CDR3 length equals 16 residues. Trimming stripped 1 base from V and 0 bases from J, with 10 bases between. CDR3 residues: CASSQGPALAKNIQYF. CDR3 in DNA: TGCGCCAGCAGCCAAGGCCCGGCGTTAGCCAAAAACATTCAGTACTTC.

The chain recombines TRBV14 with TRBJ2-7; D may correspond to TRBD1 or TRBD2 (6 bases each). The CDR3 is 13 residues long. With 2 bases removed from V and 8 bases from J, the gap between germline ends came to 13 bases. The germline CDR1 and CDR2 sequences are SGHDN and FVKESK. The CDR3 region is CASSQQQGGKQYF. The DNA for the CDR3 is TGTGCCAGCAGCCAACAACAGGGAGGCAAGCAGTACTTC.

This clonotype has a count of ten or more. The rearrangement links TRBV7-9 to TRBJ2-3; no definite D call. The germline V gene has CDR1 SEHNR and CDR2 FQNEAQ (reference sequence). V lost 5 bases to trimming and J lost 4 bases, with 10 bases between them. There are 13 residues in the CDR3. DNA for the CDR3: TGTGCCAGCAGCCATGAGAACGCAGATACGCAGTATTTT. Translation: CASSHENADTQYF.

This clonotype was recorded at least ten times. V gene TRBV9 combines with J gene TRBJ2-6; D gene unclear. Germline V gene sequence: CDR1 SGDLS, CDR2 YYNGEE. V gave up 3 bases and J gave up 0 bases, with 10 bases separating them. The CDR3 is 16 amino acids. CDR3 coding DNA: TGTGCCAGCAGCGGGTGGGTCGCCTCTGGGGCCAACGTCCTGACTTTC. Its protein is CASSGWVASGANVLTF.

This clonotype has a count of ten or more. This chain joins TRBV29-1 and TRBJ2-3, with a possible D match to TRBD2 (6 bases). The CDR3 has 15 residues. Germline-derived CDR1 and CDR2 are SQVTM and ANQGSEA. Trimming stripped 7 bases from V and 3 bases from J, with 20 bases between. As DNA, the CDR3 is TGCAGCGCCTTAGCCCTTAGCGGCGAAACAGATACGCAGTATTTT. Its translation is CSALALSGETDTQYF.

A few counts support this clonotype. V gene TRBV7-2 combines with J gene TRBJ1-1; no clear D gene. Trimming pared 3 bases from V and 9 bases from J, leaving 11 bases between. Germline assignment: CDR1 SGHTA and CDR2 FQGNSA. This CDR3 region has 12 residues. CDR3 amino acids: CASSFEGRKAFF. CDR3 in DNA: TGTGCCAGCAGCTTTGAGGGTAGGAAAGCTTTCTTT.